One and the same sample provided the 6 T cell receptor beta chains below, sequenced in a study of prognosis after radiotherapy for stage I lung cancer. Genomic DNA yielded TCR beta CDR3, amplified by two-round multiplex PCR. Amplification in first-round PCR relied on primers specific to each TRBV and TRBJ gene. TCRdb reanalysed the multiplex PCR reads using MiXCR and keeps one entry per CDR3 protein. The sample comprises approximately 25,000 distinct CDR3 sequences, about 45% of which are singletons, and about 15% rests with the top ten. Source: PBMCs, taken before or after stereotactic body radiation therapy (not recorded which). These receptors originate from a donor over 45 with non-small cell lung cancer.

This clonotype was seen many times. This chain uses TRBV7-6 with TRBJ2-1; 9 bases line up with TRBD1. The ends lost 3 bases at V and 8 bases at J; junction bases unmatched: 11. The CDR3 has 16 amino acids. CDR1 and CDR2 (germline): SGHVS, FNYEAQ. The CDR3 loop is CASSFSGTGLWYEQFF. As DNA, the CDR3 is TGTGCCAGCAGCTTTTCGGGGACAGGGTTGTGGTATGAGCAGTTCTTC. Together with reference TRBV7-6 and TRBJ2-1, the CDR3 gives the full variable domain: GAGVSQSPRYKVTKRGQDVALRCDPISGHVSLYWYRQALGQGPEFLTYFNYEAQQDKSGLPNDRFSAERPEGSISTLTIQRTEQRDSAMYRCASSFSGTGLWYEQFFGPGTRLTVL.

In its sample, this clonotype was seen many times. This rearrangement joins TRBV7-3 to TRBJ2-1; 7 bases are a match to TRBD2. The germline CDR1 and CDR2 sequences are SGHTA and FQGTGA. This CDR3 has 15 residues. The V and J ends lost 4 bases and 4 bases, in that order; junction bases with no gene match: 7. CDR3 sequence: CASSSPLGGYNEQFF. The CDR3 coding sequence is TGTGCCAGCAGCTCCCCGCTCGGGGGGTACAATGAGCAGTTCTTC.

By its share, this clonotype is medium-sized. V and J are TRBV11-3 and TRBJ2-1, with 9 bases identical to TRBD2. CDR1 is SGHNT and CDR2 is YENEEA in the germline V gene. Trimming took 3 bases from V and 4 from J; bases not matched to a gene: 1. This CDR3 is built from 14 residues. The CDR3 sequence: CASSFAGGYNEQFF. CDR3 bases: TGTGCCAGCAGCTTCGCGGGGGGGTACAATGAGCAGTTCTTC. The whole variable domain, remainder taken from reference TRBV11-3 and TRBJ2-1, is EAGVVQSPRYKIIEKKQPVAFWCNPISGHNTLYWYLQNLGQGPELLIRYENEEAVDDSQLPKDRFSAERLKGVDSTLKIQPAELGDSAVYLCASSFAGGYNEQFFGPGTRLTVL.

In this sample, this clonotype turned up many times. The CDR3 DNA is TGTGCCAGCAGTTACGAAGGACAGGAGAGCAATCAGCCCCAGCATTTT. Protein: CASSYEGQESNQPQHF. This chain connects TRBV28 to TRBJ1-5; 7 bases agree with TRBD1. The CDR3 loop spans 16 amino acids. The V and J ends lost 4 bases and 1 base, in that order; junction bases with no gene match: 7. Germline lookup yields CDR1 MDHEN and CDR2 SYDVKM.

Here the CDR3 DNA reads TGTGCCAGCAGCTCCGGGACTATCGGGTGGGCGGGTGAGCAGTTCTTC. Residues: CASSSGTIGWAGEQFF. The chain combines TRBV5-4 with TRBJ2-1, with 7 bases fitting TRBD2. From germline, CDR1 is SGHNT and CDR2 YYREEE (reference sequence). J lost 9 bases, V lost 3 bases, and 15 bases had no gene match. This CDR3 spans 16 amino acids.

Only one count was recorded for this clonotype. The chain recombines TRBV28 with TRBJ1-2, with 8 bases lining up with TRBD1. Unmatched junction bases numbered 0, after V lost 5 bases and J lost 4 bases. CDR1 and CDR2 (germline): MDHEN, SYDVKM. The CDR3 spans 12 residues. The CDR3 region is CASSTGGYGYTF. CDR3 sequence (DNA): TGTGCCAGCAGTACAGGGGGCTATGGCTACACCTTC.